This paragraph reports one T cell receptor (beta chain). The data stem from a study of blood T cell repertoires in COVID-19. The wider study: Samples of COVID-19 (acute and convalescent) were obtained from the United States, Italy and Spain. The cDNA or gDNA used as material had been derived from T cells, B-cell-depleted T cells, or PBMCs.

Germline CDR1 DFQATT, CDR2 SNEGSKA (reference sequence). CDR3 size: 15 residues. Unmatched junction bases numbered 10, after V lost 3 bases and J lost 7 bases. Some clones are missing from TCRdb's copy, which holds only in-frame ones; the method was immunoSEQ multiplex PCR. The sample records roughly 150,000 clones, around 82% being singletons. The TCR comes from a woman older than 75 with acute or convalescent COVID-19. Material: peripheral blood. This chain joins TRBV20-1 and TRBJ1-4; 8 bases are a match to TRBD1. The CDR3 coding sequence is TGCAGTGCTAGTTCTTCAGGGGGCGTGGCTGAAAAACTGTTTTTT. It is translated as CSASSSGGVAEKLFF.